One sample yielded the 11 T cell receptor beta chains listed below, sequenced in a study of blood T cell repertoires in COVID-19. Libraries were prepared by immunoSEQ multiplex PCR; TCRdb keeps only in-frame clonotypes and omits some of them. The sample contains under 500,000 clones, nearly 90% of which appear only once. The material sequenced was PBMCs or T cells enriched from blood (not recorded which). Receptors originate from a woman aged 18-35 years with acute COVID-19.

This clone appeared a single time. In DNA form, the CDR3 reads TGTGCCAGCAGCCAAGGAGAGGCTGAGAGCTCCTACGAGCAGTACTTC. Its translation: CASSQGEAESSYEQYF. The chain couples TRBV3-1 (or the pseudogene TRBV3-2) to TRBJ2-7; D is ambiguous. CDR3 length equals 16 residues. Germline CDR1 reads LGHDT; CDR2 reads YNNKEL (reference sequence). With 1 base removed from V and 0 bases from J, the gap between germline ends came to 13 bases.

This chain connects TRBV15 to TRBJ2-1; 11 bases agree with TRBD1. Unmatched junction bases numbered 7, after V lost 2 bases and J lost 4 bases. CDR3 length: 17 amino acids. From germline, CDR1 is LNHNV and CDR2 YYDKDF (reference sequence). The DNA of the CDR3 is TGTGCCACCAGCAGATTACCGGGACAGGGGGGGTACAATGAGCAGTTCTTC. Its translation: CATSRLPGQGGYNEQFF.

As to this clone: This may be a read error: a much more frequent sequence differs by one nucleotide. The same CDR3 also results from other DNA sequences found in this sample. The chain couples TRBV11-2 to TRBJ1-2; TRBD1 matches 9 bases. The germline V gene has CDR1 SGHAT and CDR2 FQNNGV. The CDR3 is 13 amino acids. V lost 1 base and J lost 8; bases outside the gene matches: 2. Here the CDR3 DNA reads TGTGCCAGCAGCTTAGGGACAGGGGACGGCTACACCTTC. It encodes CASSLGTGDGYTF.

This clone was recorded many times. The rearrangement links TRBV25-1 to TRBJ1-1; perhaps TRBD1 as D (6 bases). This CDR3 has 15 amino acids. CDR1 is MGHDK and CDR2 is SYGVNS in the germline V gene. V was shortened by 8 bases and J by 0 bases, with 16 bases between the two germline ends. DNA of the CDR3: TGTGCCAGCCTACCCTCGACAGGCATGAACACTGAAGCTTTCTTT. Translating gives CASLPSTGMNTEAFF.

V and J are TRBV19 and TRBJ2-3; D gene unclear. The CDR3 is made up of 14 amino acids. Looked up from germline, CDR1 is LNHDA and CDR2 is SQIVND (reference sequence). The V end was cut by 1 base, the J end by 2 bases, with 7 bases between. The CDR3 DNA reads TGTGCCAGTAGTATAGGCGGATTCACAGATACGCAGTATTTT. Its protein is CASSIGGFTDTQYF.

The chain employs TRBV28 and TRBJ1-4, with 8 bases matching TRBD1. Germline V lookup: CDR1 MDHEN, CDR2 SYDVKM. The ends lost 5 bases at V and 7 bases at J; junction bases unmatched: 9. The CDR3 has 15 amino acids. CDR3 DNA: TGTGCCAGCAGTCTCGACAGGGGAGGGAGTGAAAAACTGTTTTTT. Translating gives CASSLDRGGSEKLFF.

The V gene is TRBV2, the J gene TRBJ1-6; D is ambiguous. Germline V gives CDR1 SNHLY, CDR2 FYNNEI. The CDR3 loop spans 13 amino acids. The germline V and J ends were trimmed by 5 bases and 8 bases, with 10 bases remaining between them. The CDR3 sequence is CASSQSADSPLHF. The CDR3 DNA is TGTGCCAGCAGTCAGTCGGCGGATTCACCCCTCCACTTT.

A few counts support this clone. This chain connects TRBV3-1 (or the pseudogene TRBV3-2) to TRBJ2-7; 7 bases are a match to TRBD2. CDR3 length: 13 residues. The V gene's germline CDR1 is LGHDT and CDR2 YNNKEL (reference sequence). The V and J ends lost 0 bases and 10 bases, in that order; junction bases with no gene match: 6. The chain's CDR3 is CASSQDGAGDQYF. CDR3 bases: TGTGCCAGCAGCCAAGATGGGGCGGGGGATCAGTACTTC.

The chain recombines TRBV18 with TRBJ2-3; 7 bases map to TRBD1. Trimming took 6 bases from V and 0 from J; bases not matched to a gene: 12. CDR3 size: 17 residues. Germline values: CDR1 KGHSH, CDR2 LQKENI. CDR3 amino acids: CASSQTRQGRSTDTQYF. The CDR3 bases are TGTGCCAGCTCCCAAACTAGACAGGGCCGGAGCACAGATACGCAGTATTTT.

The chain links TRBV6-5 to TRBJ2-1; TRBD1 aligns across 8 bases. Germline-derived CDR1 and CDR2 are MNHEY and SVGAGI. With 9 bases clipped from V and 4 bases from J, the junction kept 2 bases outside the gene matches. The CDR3 sequence is 12 residues long. CDR3 residues: CASGQGYNEQFF. The CDR3 DNA is TGTGCCAGTGGACAGGGTTACAATGAGCAGTTCTTC.

The genes are TRBV27 and TRBJ1-2; tentatively, D is TRBD1 (6 bases). The CDR3 has 15 residues. Per germline, CDR1 MNHEY and CDR2 SMNVEV (reference sequence). V lost 4 bases, J lost 0 bases, and 12 bases lay in between. Here the CDR3 reads CASSYRRGPNYGYTF. In nucleotides, the CDR3 is TGTGCCAGCAGTTATCGCAGGGGACCTAACTATGGCTACACCTTC.